This T cell receptor (beta chain) was identified during a study of OX40 agonist ivuxolimab in advanced cancers. This clone was observed a handful of times. This table comes from immunoSEQ multiplex PCR, and its TCRdb copy is limited to in-frame clones, with some not included. The sample includes tens of thousands of clones, 93% seen only once; the top ten take roughly 6.5%. Germline CDR1 is MGHRA and CDR2 is YSYEKL. This CDR3 comprises 18 residues. Trimming took 3 bases from V and 1 from J; bases not matched to a gene: 9. This TCR derives from an adult with an advanced solid tumor such as melanoma, head and neck, liver or kidney cancer. This specimen was CD4+ or CD8+ T cells sorted from blood, taken in a trial of the OX40 agonist ivuxolimab. The chain has TRBV4-1 and TRBJ1-2, with 12 bases matching TRBD1. DNA for the CDR3: TGCGCCAGCAGCCAGGTCCCGGGACAGGGGGCGCGTAACTATGGCTACACCTTC. Its translation is CASSQVPGQGARNYGYTF.